A selection of T cell receptor beta chains follows, all from one sample in a study of blood T cell repertoires in COVID-19. The table came from immunoSEQ multiplex PCR; TCRdb's copy has only in-frame clones and leaves some out. The table lists approximately 230,000 clones, roughly 80% of them singletons, with about 10% in the top ten. The sequenced material came from peripheral blood. These receptors came from an older man with acute or convalescent COVID-19. Both conserved end residues are part of each CDR3.

CDR3 | V
CASSTRGQGASYSGNTIYF | TRBV5-5
CAGSSGWTEAFF | TRBV7-9
CASSRSQSGDSNQPQHF | TRBV7-8
CASSEARGHSGNTIYF | TRBV25-1
CASSLKGAADNSPLHF | TRBV7-2
CASSIYSGRGTEAFF | TRBV19
CASSLVQGVDTQYF | TRBV7-2
CASTPGGGRNTEAFF | TRBV6-5
CASSPQGAKNIQYF | TRBV18
CASSQSGVGRAQAGVF | TRBV3-1/TRBV3-2
CASSPQGGVTYNEQFF | TRBV18